This passage covers 21 T cell receptor beta chains from one sample sequenced in a study of blood T cell repertoires in COVID-19. Only in-frame clones appear in the TCRdb table, and some are missing; sequencing was by immunoSEQ multiplex PCR. The sample shows fewer than 150,000 clones, approximately 87% of them seen only once. Sequencing was performed on peripheral blood. All receptors come from an older woman with acute or convalescent COVID-19.

This chain uses TRBV10-2 with TRBJ2-5, with 11 bases matching TRBD2. The V gene end was trimmed by 6 bases and the J gene end by 2 bases; junction bases not matched to a gene: 5. The CDR3 runs 15 residues. Germline loops: CDR1 WSHSY, CDR2 SAAADI. CDR3 residues: CASSRTSGQQETQYF. The CDR3 nucleotides are TGCGCCAGCAGCCGGACTAGCGGGCAACAAGAGACCCAGTACTTC.

This clone was counted a few times. The V call is TRBV3-1 (or the pseudogene TRBV3-2), the J call TRBJ2-7; D gene unclear. CDR3 length: 14 amino acids. Trimming took off 1 base at V and 4 bases at J, with 11 bases between the two ends. Germline assignment: CDR1 LGHDT and CDR2 YNNKEL (reference sequence). The CDR3 sequence is CASSQGITLYEQYF. The CDR3, as DNA: TGTGCCAGCAGCCAAGGCATCACTCTATACGAGCAGTACTTC.

The chain carries TRBV3-1 (or the pseudogene TRBV3-2) and TRBJ2-1, with 7 bases that match TRBD2. The CDR3 totals 16 residues. V was clipped by 4 bases and J by 1 base; unmatched bases: 7. Germline CDR1 is LGHDT and CDR2 is YNNKEL (reference sequence). DNA of the CDR3: TGTGCCAGCAGCCCGTCTCTCGGGGGGTCCTACAATGAGCAGTTCTTC. Protein sequence: CASSPSLGGSYNEQFF.

This clone was detected once. The chain carries TRBV5-6 and TRBJ2-5, with D possibly being TRBD1 (6 bases). Between the trimmed V and J ends, which lost 1 base and 2 bases, there was a span of 12 bases. The CDR3 covers 15 residues. Per germline, CDR1 SGHDT and CDR2 YYEEEE. The CDR3 sequence: CASSLYRAVQETQYF. CDR3 sequence (DNA): TGTGCCAGCAGCTTGTACAGGGCGGTTCAAGAGACCCAGTACTTC.

The chain recombines TRBV6-4 with TRBJ2-5; 8 bases line up with TRBD1. CDR3 size: 15 residues. Trimming at V came to 8 bases and at J to 2 bases, leaving 10 bases not matched to a gene. Per the germline V gene, CDR1 is MRHNA and CDR2 is SNTAGT. The CDR3 nucleotides read TGTGCCAGCCGAATCCCAGGGGGCGGTCAAGAGACCCAGTACTTC. Encoded protein: CASRIPGGGQETQYF.

V usage is TRBV5-4 and J usage is TRBJ2-3, with 8 nucleotides matching TRBD1. Germline assignment: CDR1 SGHNT and CDR2 YYREEE (reference sequence). The CDR3 extends over 16 amino acids. With 1 base clipped from V and 3 bases from J, the junction kept 7 bases outside the gene matches. The CDR3 coding sequence is TGTGCCAGCAGCTTGAGGCAGGGGGCAGGAACAGATACGCAGTATTTT. Translation: CASSLRQGAGTDTQYF. Supplemented by reference TRBV5-4 and TRBJ2-3, the full variable domain reads ETGVTQSPTHLIKTRGQQVTLRCSSQSGHNTVSWYQQALGQGPQFIFQYYREEENGRGNFPPRFSGLQFPNYSSELNVNALELDDSALYLCASSLRQGAGTDTQYFGPGTRLTVL.

A single count supports this clone. The rearrangement joins TRBV19 to TRBJ1-3, with TRBD1 as a possible D gene (6 bases). V was trimmed by 8 bases and J by 0 bases, leaving 11 bases between them. Germline V CDR1 and CDR2: LNHDA, SQIVND (reference sequence). This CDR3 comprises 14 residues. The CDR3 reads CASVGGASGNTIYF. In DNA, the CDR3 is TGTGCCAGTGTGGGGGGGGCCTCTGGAAACACCATATATTTT.

The chain has TRBV20-1 and TRBJ2-5; D is unclear. The CDR3 runs 13 residues. The V end lost 3 bases, the J end lost 4 bases, and 12 bases lay between the germline ends. Germline V gene sequence: CDR1 DFQATT, CDR2 SNEGSKA (reference sequence). CDR3 nucleotide sequence: TGCAGTGCTAGTTCCAAAGGAGCAGAGACCCAGTACTTC. It codes for CSASSKGAETQYF.

The chain links TRBV18 to TRBJ2-7, with 7 positions matching TRBD2. The germline V gene has CDR1 KGHSH and CDR2 LQKENI. The CDR3 is 13 amino acids. With V trimmed by 3 bases and J by 7 bases, 6 bases remained unmatched. In DNA form, the CDR3 reads TGTGCCAGCTCACCGGCGGGAGTTGGTGAGCAGTACGTC. This codes for CASSPAGVGEQYV.

This chain connects TRBV29-1 to TRBJ1-1, with 8 positions matching TRBD1. Germline trimming cut 4 bases from V and 4 bases from J; bases unmatched to any gene: 5. Germline CDR1 is SQVTM and CDR2 is ANQGSEA. There are 13 residues in the CDR3. CDR3 bases: TGCAGCGTTGGGACAGGGCAGAGCACTGAAGCTTTCTTT. It codes for CSVGTGQSTEAFF.

V gene TRBV6-5 combines with J gene TRBJ1-4; tentative D call: TRBD1 (6 bases). With 6 bases removed from V and 8 bases from J, the gap between germline ends came to 13 bases. CDR1 is MNHEY, CDR2 SVGAGI, per germline. The CDR3 length is 13 residues. CDR3 DNA: TGTGCCAGCAGGAGACAGGATTGGGAAAAACTGTTTTTT. It is translated as CASRRQDWEKLFF.

The CDR3 here is CASTAPGEELFF. The CDR3 nucleotides are TGTGCCAGCACGGCTCCCGGGGAGGAGCTGTTTTTT. The chain employs TRBV3-1 (or the pseudogene TRBV3-2) and TRBJ2-2; D possibly corresponds to TRBD2 (5 bases). Trimming left V 7 bases short and J 10 bases short, with 13 bases between. In germline, CDR1 is LGHDT, CDR2 YNNKEL (reference sequence). The CDR3 loop spans 12 amino acids.

This sequence joins TRBV11-3 and TRBJ2-5; 7 bases match TRBD2. J gave up 5 bases and V 4 bases, and 7 bases lay outside the gene matches. CDR1 and CDR2 (germline): SGHNT, YENEEA. There are 14 residues in the CDR3. CDR3 region: CASSSGGKPETQYF. CDR3 bases: TGTGCCAGCAGCTCGGGGGGTAAACCTGAGACCCAGTACTTC.

The table lists this clone with a few counts. The rearrangement links TRBV10-3 to TRBJ1-2; D is perhaps TRBD1 (5 bases). CDR1 is ENHRY, CDR2 SYGVKD, per germline. The CDR3 covers 14 residues. V lost 0 bases, J lost 5 bases, and 10 bases lay in between. The CDR3 bases are TGTGCCATCAGTGAGTCGGGCGCAGGGTATGGCTACACCTTC. It yields the protein CAISESGAGYGYTF.

This chain uses TRBV28 with TRBJ1-4; D is perhaps TRBD1 (5 bases). The germline gives CDR1 MDHEN, CDR2 SYDVKM. The CDR3 spans 16 residues. The V gene lost 5 bases and the J gene lost 7 bases, with 20 bases spanning the gap. CDR3 loop: CASSLPGGLGGEKLFF. The CDR3 DNA is TGTGCCAGCAGTCTTCCCGGAGGACTGGGGGGTGAAAAACTGTTTTTT.

The V and J genes are TRBV12-5 and TRBJ2-1; 9 bases agree with TRBD2. Looked up from germline, CDR1 is LGHNT and CDR2 is FRNRAP. V trimming: 4 bases; J trimming: 2 bases; junction bases outside the gene matches: 9. The CDR3 runs to 17 residues. The CDR3 loop reads CASGSYSPSGTYNEQFF. In DNA form, the CDR3 reads TGTGCTAGTGGTTCCTACTCCCCTAGCGGGACCTACAATGAGCAGTTCTTC.

Worth noting for this clone: Other DNA sequences in the same sample also yield this CDR3. The V and J genes are TRBV5-1 and TRBJ2-5, with 12 bases lining up with TRBD2. Germline V gene data show CDR1 as SGHRS and CDR2 as YFSETQ. This CDR3 region has 15 residues. J lost 4 bases, V lost 4 bases, and 5 bases had no gene match. Written as DNA, the CDR3 is TGCGCCAGCAGCCCACTAGCGGGAGGCGGAGAGACCCAGTACTTC. It encodes CASSPLAGGGETQYF.

The genes are TRBV19 and TRBJ1-2; a weak D match, TRBD1 (6 bases). V lost 7 bases and J lost 2, with 8 bases in between. The CDR3 extends over 12 amino acids. The germline V gene encodes CDR1 LNHDA and CDR2 SQIVND (reference sequence). The CDR3, as DNA: TGTGCCAGTACCGACAGGAACTATGGCTACACCTTC. It specifies CASTDRNYGYTF.

This clone appeared once. The chain carries TRBV27 and TRBJ1-2; TRBD1 matches at 8 bases. Germline V gene data show CDR1 as MNHEY and CDR2 as SMNVEV (reference sequence). This CDR3 is built from 15 residues. J was trimmed by 4 bases and V by 0 bases; bases with no gene match: 4. This chain's CDR3 is CASSLSRTGTYGYTF. CDR3 coding DNA: TGTGCCAGCAGTTTATCACGGACAGGGACCTATGGCTACACCTTC.

The CDR3 is CASSLRTGTSTNEQFF. Written as DNA, the CDR3 is TGTGCCAGCAGCTTAAGGACCGGGACTAGTACCAATGAGCAGTTCTTC. The chain joins TRBV7-3 to TRBJ2-1, with 8 nucleotides matching TRBD2. There are 16 residues in the CDR3. The germline gives CDR1 SGHTA, CDR2 FQGTGA. V lost 1 base and J lost 6; bases outside the gene matches: 8.

The rearrangement joins TRBV28 to TRBJ2-1; TRBD2 might be the D (5 bases). Germline CDR1 is MDHEN and CDR2 is SYDVKM. Trimming cost V 1 base and J 10 bases, with 11 bases left between them. The CDR3 has 13 residues. The CDR3 is CASSLSARREQFF. In DNA form, the CDR3 reads TGTGCCAGCAGTTTATCCGCCAGGAGGGAGCAGTTCTTC.